This T cell receptor beta chain derives from a study of preoperative IRX-2 immunotherapy in early breast cancer. V was pared by 2 bases and J by 3 bases, with 11 bases between. Germline values: CDR1 MDHEN, CDR2 SYDVKM. The CDR3 extends over 15 amino acids. This clone was observed a single time. Treatment defined: preoperative locoregional IRX-2 cytokine immunotherapy. This phase Ib study tested locoregional IRX-2 cytokine immunotherapy given before surgery. Assay: immunoSEQ multiplex PCR; the TCRdb copy retains only in-frame clones and omits some. The profile shows around 88,000 clones, 86% of them singletons.

The TCR comes from a human donor with breast cancer. The sample in question was tumor tissue, obtained after IRX-2 immunotherapy. This chain links TRBV28 with TRBJ1-3; the D gene is possibly TRBD1 (6 bases). The CDR3 DNA is TGTGCCAGCAGTTTACCAGGGGATAGTGGAAACACCATATATTTT. Translating it yields CASSLPGDSGNTIYF.